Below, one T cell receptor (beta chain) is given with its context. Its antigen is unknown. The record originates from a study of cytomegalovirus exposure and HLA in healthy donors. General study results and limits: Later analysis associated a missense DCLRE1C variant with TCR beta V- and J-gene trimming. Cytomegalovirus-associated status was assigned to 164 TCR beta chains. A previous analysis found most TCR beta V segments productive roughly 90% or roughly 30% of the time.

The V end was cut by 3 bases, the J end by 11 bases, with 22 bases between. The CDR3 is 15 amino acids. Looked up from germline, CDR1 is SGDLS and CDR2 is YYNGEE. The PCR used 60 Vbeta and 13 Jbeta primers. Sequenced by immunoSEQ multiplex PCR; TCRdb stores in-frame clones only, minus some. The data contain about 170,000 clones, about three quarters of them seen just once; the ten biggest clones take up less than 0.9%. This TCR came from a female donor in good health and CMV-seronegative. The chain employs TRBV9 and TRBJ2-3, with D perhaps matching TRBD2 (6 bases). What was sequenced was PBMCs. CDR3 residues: CASSDRGTSQGMQYF. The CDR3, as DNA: TGTGCCAGCAGCGACCGAGGGACTTCGCAGGGAATGCAGTATTTT.